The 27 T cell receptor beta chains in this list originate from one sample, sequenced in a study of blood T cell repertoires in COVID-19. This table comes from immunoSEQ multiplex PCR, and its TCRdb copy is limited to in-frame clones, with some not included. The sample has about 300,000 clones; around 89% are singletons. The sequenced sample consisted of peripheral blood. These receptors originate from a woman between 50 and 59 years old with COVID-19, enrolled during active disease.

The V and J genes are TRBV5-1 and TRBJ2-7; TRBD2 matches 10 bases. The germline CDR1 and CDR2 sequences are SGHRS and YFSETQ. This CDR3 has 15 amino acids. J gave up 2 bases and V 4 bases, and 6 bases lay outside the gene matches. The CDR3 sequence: CASSARTSGAYEQYF. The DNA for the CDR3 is TGCGCCAGCAGCGCCCGGACTAGCGGAGCCTACGAGCAGTACTTC.

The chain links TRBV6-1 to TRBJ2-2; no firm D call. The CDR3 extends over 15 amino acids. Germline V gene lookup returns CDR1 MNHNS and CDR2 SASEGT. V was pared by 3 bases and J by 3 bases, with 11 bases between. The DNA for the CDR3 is TGTGCCAGCAGTGAGTTCGGGTCTGACACCGGGGAGCTGTTTTTT. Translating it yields CASSEFGSDTGELFF.

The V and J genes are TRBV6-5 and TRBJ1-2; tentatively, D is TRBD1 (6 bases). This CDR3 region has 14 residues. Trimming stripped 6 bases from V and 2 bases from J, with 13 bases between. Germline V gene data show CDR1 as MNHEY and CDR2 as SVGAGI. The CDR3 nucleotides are TGTGCCAGCAGGCCCCGAGGACAGAACTATGGCTACACCTTC. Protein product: CASRPRGQNYGYTF.

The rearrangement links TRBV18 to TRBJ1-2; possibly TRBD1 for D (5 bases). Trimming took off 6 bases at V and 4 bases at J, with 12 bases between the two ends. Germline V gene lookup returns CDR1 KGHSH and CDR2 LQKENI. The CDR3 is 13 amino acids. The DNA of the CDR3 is TGTGCCAGCTCCCCGCAGGGTGGCTATGGCTACACCTTC. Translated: CASSPQGGYGYTF.

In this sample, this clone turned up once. Here the CDR3 DNA reads TGTGCCAGCAGTAGACAGGGGGGCACTGAAGCTTTCTTT. Residues: CASSRQGGTEAFF. This chain connects TRBV6-4 to TRBJ1-1, with TRBD1 matching 9 bases. The CDR3 contains 13 residues. Germline CDR1 is MRHNA and CDR2 is SNTAGT. V lost 5 bases, J lost 4 bases, and 2 bases stayed unmatched.

The CDR3 DNA reads as TGTGCCAGTAGTATATTGGCCAGGGACATTCAGTACTTC. This gives the protein CASSILARDIQYF. The rearrangement uses TRBV19 and TRBJ2-4; tentative D call: TRBD1 (5 bases). Germline V lookup: CDR1 LNHDA, CDR2 SQIVND (reference sequence). V was cut by 2 bases and J by 8 bases, with 10 bases left in between. The length of the CDR3 is 13 residues. Based on the CDR3 plus reference TRBV19 and TRBJ2-4, the full variable domain is DGGITQSPKYLFRKEGQNVTLSCEQNLNHDAMYWYRQDPGQGLRLIYYSQIVNDFQKGDIAEGYSVSREKKESFPLTVTSAQKNPTAFYLCASSILARDIQYFGAGTRLSVL.

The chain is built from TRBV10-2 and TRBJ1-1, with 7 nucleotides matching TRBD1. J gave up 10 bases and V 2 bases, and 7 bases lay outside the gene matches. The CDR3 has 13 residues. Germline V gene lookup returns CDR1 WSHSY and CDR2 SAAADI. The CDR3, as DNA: TGCGCCAGCAGTGAGGACAGGGCGGGGGGAGCTTTCTTT. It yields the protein CASSEDRAGGAFF.

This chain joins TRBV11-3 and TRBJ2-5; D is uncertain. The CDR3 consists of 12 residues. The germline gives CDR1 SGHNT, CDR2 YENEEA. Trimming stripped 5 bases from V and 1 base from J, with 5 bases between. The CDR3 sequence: CASSLTQETQYF. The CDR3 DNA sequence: TGTGCCAGCAGCCTAACCCAAGAGACCCAGTACTTC.

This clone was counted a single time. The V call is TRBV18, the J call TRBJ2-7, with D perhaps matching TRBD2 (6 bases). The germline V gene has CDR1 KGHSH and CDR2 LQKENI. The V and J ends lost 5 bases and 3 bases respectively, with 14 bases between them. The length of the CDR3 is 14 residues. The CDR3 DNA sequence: TGTGCCAGCTCAACCGGGACTTTCATCTACGAGCAGTACTTC. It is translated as CASSTGTFIYEQYF.

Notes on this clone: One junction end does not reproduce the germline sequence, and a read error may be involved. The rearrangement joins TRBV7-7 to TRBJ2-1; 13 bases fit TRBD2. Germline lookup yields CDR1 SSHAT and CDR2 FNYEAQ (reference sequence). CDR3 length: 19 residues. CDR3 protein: CASSRTSGSWGGSYNEQFF. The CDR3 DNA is TGTGCTAGCAGCCGGACTAGCGGGAGTTGGGGAGGGTCCTACAATGAGCAGTTCTTC. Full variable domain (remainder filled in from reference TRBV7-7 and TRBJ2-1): GAGVSQSPRYKVTKRGQDVTLRCDPISSHATLYWYQQALGQGPEFLTYFNYEAQPDKSGLPSDRFSAERPEGSISTLTIQRTEQRDSAMYRCASSRTSGSWGGSYNEQFFGPGTRLTVL.

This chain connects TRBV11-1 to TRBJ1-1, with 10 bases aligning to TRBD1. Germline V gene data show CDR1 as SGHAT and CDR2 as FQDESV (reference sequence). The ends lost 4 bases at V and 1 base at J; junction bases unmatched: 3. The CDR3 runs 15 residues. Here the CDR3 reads CASSSRTGGNTEAFF. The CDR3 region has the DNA TGTGCCAGCAGCTCCCGGACAGGGGGGAACACTGAAGCTTTCTTT. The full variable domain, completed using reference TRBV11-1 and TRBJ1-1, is EAEVAQSPRYKITEKSQAVAFWCDPISGHATLYWYRQILGQGPELLVQFQDESVVDDSQLPKDRFSAERLKGVDSTLKIQPAELGDSAMYLCASSSRTGGNTEAFFGQGTRLTVV.

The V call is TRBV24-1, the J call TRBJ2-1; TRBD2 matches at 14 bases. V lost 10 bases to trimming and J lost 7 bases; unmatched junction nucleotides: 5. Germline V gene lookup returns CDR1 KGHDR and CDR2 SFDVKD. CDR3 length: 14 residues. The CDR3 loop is CATSTSGRVNEQFF. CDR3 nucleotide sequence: TGTGCCACATCGACTAGCGGGAGGGTAAATGAGCAGTTCTTC.

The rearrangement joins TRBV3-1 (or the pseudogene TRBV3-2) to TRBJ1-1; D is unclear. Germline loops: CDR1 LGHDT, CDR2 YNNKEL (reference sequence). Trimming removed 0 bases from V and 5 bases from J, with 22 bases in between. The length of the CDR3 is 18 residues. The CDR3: CASSQDYVEADRTTEAFF. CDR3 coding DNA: TGTGCCAGCAGCCAAGATTATGTTGAGGCAGATAGAACAACTGAAGCTTTCTTT.

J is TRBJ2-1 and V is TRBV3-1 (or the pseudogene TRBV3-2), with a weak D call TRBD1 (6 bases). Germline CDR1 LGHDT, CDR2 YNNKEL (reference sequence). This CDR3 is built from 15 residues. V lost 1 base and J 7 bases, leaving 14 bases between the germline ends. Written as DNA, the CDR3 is TGTGCCAGCAGCCAAGTCGCTGGGGGCTGGAATGAGCAGTTCTTC. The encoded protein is CASSQVAGGWNEQFF.

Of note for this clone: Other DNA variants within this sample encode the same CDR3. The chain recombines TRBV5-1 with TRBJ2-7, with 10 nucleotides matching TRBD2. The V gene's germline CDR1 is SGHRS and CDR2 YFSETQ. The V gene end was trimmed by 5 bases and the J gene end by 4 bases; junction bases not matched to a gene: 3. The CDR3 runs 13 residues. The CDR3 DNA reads TGCGCCAGCAGTTGGACTAGCGGTTACGAGCAGTACTTC. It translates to CASSWTSGYEQYF.

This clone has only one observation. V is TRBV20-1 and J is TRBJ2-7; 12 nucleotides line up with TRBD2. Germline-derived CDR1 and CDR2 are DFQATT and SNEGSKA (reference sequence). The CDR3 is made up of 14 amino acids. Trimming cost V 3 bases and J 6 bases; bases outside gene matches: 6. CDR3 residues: CSASASGRALEQYF. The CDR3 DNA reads TGCAGTGCTAGTGCTAGCGGGAGGGCCCTCGAGCAGTACTTC.

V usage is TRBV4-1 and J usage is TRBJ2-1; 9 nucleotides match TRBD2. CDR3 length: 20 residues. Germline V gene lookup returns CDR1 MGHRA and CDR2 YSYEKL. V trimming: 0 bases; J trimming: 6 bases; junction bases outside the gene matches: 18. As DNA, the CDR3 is TGCGCCAGCAGCCAAGATCTAATCGCCCGTGCTTCTAGCGGGGTCAATGAGCAGTTCTTC. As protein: CASSQDLIARASSGVNEQFF.

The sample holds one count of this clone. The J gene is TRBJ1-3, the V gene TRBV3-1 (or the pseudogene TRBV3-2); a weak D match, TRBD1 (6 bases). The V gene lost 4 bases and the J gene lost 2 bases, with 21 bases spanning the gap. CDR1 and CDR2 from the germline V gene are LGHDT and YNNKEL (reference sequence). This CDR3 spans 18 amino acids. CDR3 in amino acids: CASSLKKGLGQAGNTIYF. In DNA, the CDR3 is TGTGCCAGCAGCCTCAAGAAGGGCCTGGGACAAGCTGGAAACACCATATATTTT.

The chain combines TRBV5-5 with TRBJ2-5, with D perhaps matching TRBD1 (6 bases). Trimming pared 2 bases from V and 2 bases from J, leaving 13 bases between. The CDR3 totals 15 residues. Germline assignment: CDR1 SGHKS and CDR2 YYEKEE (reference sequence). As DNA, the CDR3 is TGTGCCAGCAGCTTCCCCACAGGGCGTCAAGAGACCCAGTACTTC. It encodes CASSFPTGRQETQYF.

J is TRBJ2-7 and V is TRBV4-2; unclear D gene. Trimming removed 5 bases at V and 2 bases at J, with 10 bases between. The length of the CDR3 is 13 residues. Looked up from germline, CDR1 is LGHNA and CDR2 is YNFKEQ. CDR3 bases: TGTGCCAGCAGCGCGCGTGCTACCTACGAGCAGTACTTC. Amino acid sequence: CASSARATYEQYF.

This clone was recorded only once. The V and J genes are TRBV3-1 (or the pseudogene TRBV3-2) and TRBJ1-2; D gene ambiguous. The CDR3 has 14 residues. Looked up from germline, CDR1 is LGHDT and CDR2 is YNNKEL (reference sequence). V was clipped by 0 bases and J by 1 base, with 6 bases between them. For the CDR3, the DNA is TGTGCCAGCAGCCAAGATCACAATAACTATGGCTACACCTTC. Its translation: CASSQDHNNYGYTF.

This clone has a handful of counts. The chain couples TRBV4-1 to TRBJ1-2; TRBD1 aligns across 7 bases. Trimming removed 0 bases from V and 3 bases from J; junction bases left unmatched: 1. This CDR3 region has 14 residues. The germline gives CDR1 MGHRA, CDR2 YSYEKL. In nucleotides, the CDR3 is TGCGCCAGCAGCCAAGAACAGGGGTACTATGGCTACACCTTC. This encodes CASSQEQGYYGYTF.

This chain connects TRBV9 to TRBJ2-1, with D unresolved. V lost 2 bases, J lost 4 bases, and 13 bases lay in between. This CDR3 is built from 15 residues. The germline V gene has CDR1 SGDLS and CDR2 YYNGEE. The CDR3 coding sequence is TGTGCCAGCAGCGTTGCGGCGGCTCTTTACAATGAGCAGTTCTTC. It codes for CASSVAAALYNEQFF. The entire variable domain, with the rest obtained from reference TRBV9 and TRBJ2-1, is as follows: DSGVTQTPKHLITATGQRVTLRCSPRSGDLSVYWYQQSLDQGLQFLIQYYNGEERAKGNILERFSAQQFPDLHSELNLSSLELGDSALYFCASSVAAALYNEQFFGPGTRLTVL.

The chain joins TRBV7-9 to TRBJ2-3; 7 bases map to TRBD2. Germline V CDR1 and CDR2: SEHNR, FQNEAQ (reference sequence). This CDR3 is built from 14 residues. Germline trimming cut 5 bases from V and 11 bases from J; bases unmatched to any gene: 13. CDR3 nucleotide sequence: TGTGCCAGCAGCCCAAGGAGTATGCGGGAGTTGCAGTATTTT. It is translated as CASSPRSMRELQYF.

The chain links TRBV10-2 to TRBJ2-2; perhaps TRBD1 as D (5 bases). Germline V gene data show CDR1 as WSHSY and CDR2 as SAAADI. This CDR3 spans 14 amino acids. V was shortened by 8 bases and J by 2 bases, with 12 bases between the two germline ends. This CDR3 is CASGAGRNTGELFF. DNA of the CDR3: TGCGCCAGCGGCGCAGGGCGAAACACCGGGGAGCTGTTTTTT.

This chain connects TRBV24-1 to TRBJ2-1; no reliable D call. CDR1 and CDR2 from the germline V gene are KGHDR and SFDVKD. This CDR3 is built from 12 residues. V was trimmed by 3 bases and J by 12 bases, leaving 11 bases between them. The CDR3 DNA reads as TGTGCCACCAGTGATCCCGAGTTAGTGCAGTTCTTC. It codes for CATSDPELVQFF.

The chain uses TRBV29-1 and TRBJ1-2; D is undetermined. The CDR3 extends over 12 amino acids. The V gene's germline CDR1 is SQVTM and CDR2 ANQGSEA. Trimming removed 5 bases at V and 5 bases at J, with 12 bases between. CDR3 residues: CSVPQAKYGYTF. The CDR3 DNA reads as TGCAGCGTTCCCCAGGCCAAATATGGCTACACCTTC.